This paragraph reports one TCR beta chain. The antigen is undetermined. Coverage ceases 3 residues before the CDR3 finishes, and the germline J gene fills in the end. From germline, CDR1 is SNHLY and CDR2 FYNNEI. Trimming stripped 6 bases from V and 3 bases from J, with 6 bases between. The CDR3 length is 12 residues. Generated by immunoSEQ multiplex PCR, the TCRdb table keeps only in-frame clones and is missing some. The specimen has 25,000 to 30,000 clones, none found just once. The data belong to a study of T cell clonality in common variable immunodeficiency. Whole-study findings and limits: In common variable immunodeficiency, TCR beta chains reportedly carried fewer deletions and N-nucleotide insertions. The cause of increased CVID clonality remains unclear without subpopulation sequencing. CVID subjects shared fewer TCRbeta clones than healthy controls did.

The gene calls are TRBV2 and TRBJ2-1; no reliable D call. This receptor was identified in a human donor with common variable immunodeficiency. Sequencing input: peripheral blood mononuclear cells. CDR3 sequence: CASRFSYNEQFF. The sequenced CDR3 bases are TGTGCCAGCAGGTTCAGCTACAATGAG.